This T cell receptor beta chain comes out of a study of STAT3 mutations in large granular lymphocyte leukemia. Turning to the study itself: Canonical activating STAT3 mutations were detected in roughly half of the longitudinally sequenced T-LGLL patients.

Germline lookup yields CDR1 MNHNS and CDR2 SASEGT. V was clipped by 4 bases and J by 1 base; unmatched bases: 7. The CDR3 has 16 residues. Comment on this clone: Its target is not known.

The assay was immunoSEQ multiplex PCR, and TCRdb's table has in-frame clones only and misses some. The sample has over 30,000 clones; approximately 86% are singletons. The study's findings and limits: In T-cell large granular lymphocyte leukemia, about half of patients showed multiple immunodominant subclonotypes.

This clonotype was obtained from a man aged 55-75 years with T-cell large granular lymphocyte leukemia. Some clones in this sample may be carry-over from other donors' samples. The source material was peripheral blood mononuclear cells. The genes are TRBV6-1 and TRBJ2-7; TRBD2 matches at 10 bases. The chain's CDR3 is CASSAASGGLSYEQYF. CDR3 nucleotide sequence: TGTGCCAGCAGTGCGGCTAGCGGGGGTTTATCCTACGAGCAGTACTTC.